A single sample is the source of the 3 T cell receptor beta chains below, sequenced in a study of blood T cell repertoires in COVID-19. Using immunoSEQ multiplex PCR, the repertoire was profiled, and TCRdb retains in-frame clones only, with some absent. The sample contains hundreds of thousands of clones, around 87% of which appear only once. Input material: PBMCs or T cells enriched from blood (not recorded which). All receptors derive from a woman aged 40 to 50 with acute COVID-19.

The chain links TRBV29-1 to TRBJ1-5; D is ambiguous. CDR3 length equals 10 residues. Germline V gene data show CDR1 as SQVTM and CDR2 as ANQGSEA. With 3 bases removed from V and 11 bases from J, the gap between germline ends came to 8 bases. The CDR3 region is CSVENLSQHF. The CDR3 DNA reads as TGCAGCGTTGAGAACTTGTCCCAGCATTTT.

The CDR3 region is CASSVDGTGAYEQYF. The CDR3, as DNA: TGTGCCAGCAGCGTAGATGGGACAGGGGCCTACGAGCAGTACTTC. V is TRBV9 and J is TRBJ2-7; 10 bases align to TRBD1. V dropped 0 bases and J dropped 2; count of bases not matched to a gene: 2. Germline lookup yields CDR1 SGDLS and CDR2 YYNGEE. The CDR3 extends over 15 amino acids.

V and J are TRBV11-2 and TRBJ2-2; the D gene is possibly TRBD2 (5 bases). The CDR3 consists of 17 residues. Germline assignment: CDR1 SGHAT and CDR2 FQNNGV. Trimming shortened V by 1 base and J by 1 base, and 13 bases separated the two germline ends. Here the CDR3 DNA reads TGTGCCAGCAGCTTAGGGGTGGACGGACTGAACACCGGGGAGCTGTTTTTT. It encodes CASSLGVDGLNTGELFF.